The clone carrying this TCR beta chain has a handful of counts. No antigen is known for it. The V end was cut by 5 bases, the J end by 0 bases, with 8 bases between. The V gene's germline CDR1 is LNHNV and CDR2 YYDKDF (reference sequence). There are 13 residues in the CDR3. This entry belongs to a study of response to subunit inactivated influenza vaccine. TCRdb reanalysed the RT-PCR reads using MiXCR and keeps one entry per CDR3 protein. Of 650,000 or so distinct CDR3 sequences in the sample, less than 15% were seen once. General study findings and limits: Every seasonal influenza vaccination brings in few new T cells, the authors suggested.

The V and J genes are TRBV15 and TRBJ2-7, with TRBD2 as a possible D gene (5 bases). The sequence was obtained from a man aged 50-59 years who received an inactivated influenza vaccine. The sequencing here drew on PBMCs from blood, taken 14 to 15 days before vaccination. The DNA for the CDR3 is TGTGCCACCAGCGCAACTAGCTCCTACGAGCAGTACTTC. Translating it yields CATSATSSYEQYF.